The entry that follows covers one T cell receptor beta chain sequence. Per the original data handling: Amplifying reference gene primers gave estimates of nucleated cell counts. This table comes from immunoSEQ multiplex PCR, and its TCRdb copy is limited to in-frame clones, with some not included. Clone size and V and J calls were adopted from that table, with D and trimming inferred from the DNA. The sample includes under 300,000 clones, about 80% seen only once; the top ten take roughly 4.9%. These data belong to a study of blood T cell repertoires in COVID-19. V was pared by 5 bases and J by 5 bases, with 18 bases between. Per the germline V gene, CDR1 is LNHDA and CDR2 is SQIVND (reference sequence). The CDR3 runs 15 residues.

Source material: peripheral blood. V gene TRBV19 combines with J gene TRBJ1-1, with D possibly TRBD1 on 6 matching bases. The TCR originated in an elderly woman with active or convalescent COVID-19. The CDR3 region has the DNA TGTGCCAGTAGTTCCGGACCCGGGAGGGGGACTGAAGCTTTCTTT. Amino acids: CASSSGPGRGTEAFF.